Shown below are 17 T cell receptor beta chains from a single sample sequenced in a study of control samples from healthy donors and cancer patients. Here immunoSEQ multiplex PCR was the method, and the copy in TCRdb shows in-frame clones only, minus some. Of 150,000 to 180,000 clones listed, about 94% were seen once; the top ten hold approximately 5.7%. Source material: blood. Receptor source: a man in his forties in good health.

The genes are TRBV30 and TRBJ1-1; possibly TRBD1 for D (6 bases). Germline V gene lookup returns CDR1 GTSNPN and CDR2 SVGIG (reference sequence). V lost 3 bases and J lost 3, with 14 bases in between. The CDR3 spans 14 residues. The CDR3 spells CAWRSGGLDTEAFF. The CDR3 DNA is TGTGCCTGGAGGTCCGGGGGGCTGGACACTGAAGCTTTCTTT. The variable domain in full, with the rest retrieved from reference TRBV30 and TRBJ1-1, is SQTIHQWPATLVQPVGSPLSLECTVEGTSNPNLYWYRQAAGRGLQLLFYSVGIGQISSEVPQNLSASRPQDRQFILSSKKLLLSDSGFYLCAWRSGGLDTEAFFGQGTRLTVV.

The chain has TRBV2 and TRBJ1-2; a possible D gene is TRBD1 (5 bases). The CDR3 totals 14 residues. From germline, CDR1 is SNHLY and CDR2 FYNNEI. Trimming removed 4 bases at V and 4 bases at J, with 13 bases between. The CDR3 loop reads CASSARGAGYGYTF. The DNA of the CDR3 is TGTGCCAGCAGTGCTAGGGGCGCTGGCTATGGCTACACCTTC.

This chain joins TRBV5-5 and TRBJ2-7; tentatively, D is TRBD1 or TRBD2 (5 bases each). The germline gives CDR1 SGHKS, CDR2 YYEKEE (reference sequence). Between the trimmed V and J ends, which lost 2 bases and 2 bases, there was a span of 11 bases. The CDR3 has 14 residues. The CDR3 DNA reads TGTGCCAGCAGCTTACGGGGACGGGCCTACGAGCAGTACTTC. It translates to CASSLRGRAYEQYF. Based on the CDR3 plus reference TRBV5-5 and TRBJ2-7, the full variable domain is DAGVTQSPTHLIKTRGQQVTLRCSPISGHKSVSWYQQVLGQGPQFIFQYYEKEERGRGNFPDRFSARQFPNYSSELNVNALLLGDSALYLCASSLRGRAYEQYFGPGTRLTVT.

The V gene is TRBV7-3, the J gene TRBJ1-6; D perhaps matches TRBD1 (5 bases). CDR3 size: 14 residues. From germline, CDR1 is SGHTA and CDR2 FQGTGA. The V end lost 5 bases, the J end lost 7 bases, and 12 bases lay between the germline ends. In nucleotides, the CDR3 is TGTGCCAGCAGCCGGGACGGCGGGAATTCACCCCTCCACTTT. Its protein product is CASSRDGGNSPLHF.

This chain connects TRBV14 to TRBJ2-3; 9 bases line up with TRBD1. Germline-derived CDR1 and CDR2 are SGHDN and FVKESK. There are 19 residues in the CDR3. The trim removed 2 bases at V and 1 base at J, leaving 13 bases unmatched. CDR3 DNA sequence: TGTGCCAGCAGCCAAACAGAGATACAGGGGGCAAAGGGCACAGATACGCAGTATTTT. Amino acids: CASSQTEIQGAKGTDTQYF.

Remarks on this clone: The junction differs from germline at one of its ends, possibly a read error. This chain links TRBV5-4 with TRBJ1-1; perhaps TRBD1 as D (5 bases). The CDR3 covers 14 residues. Germline lookup yields CDR1 SGHNT and CDR2 YYREEE (reference sequence). CDR3 nucleotide sequence: TGTGCCAGCAGTTTGGACGGGGGGAACACTGAAGCTTTCTTT. This translates into CASSLDGGNTEAFF.

The chain couples TRBV5-5 to TRBJ1-2, with D possibly being TRBD1 (5 bases). V was shortened by 1 base and J by 1 base, with 14 bases between the two germline ends. Germline values: CDR1 SGHKS, CDR2 YYEKEE (reference sequence). This CDR3 has 16 amino acids. The CDR3 here is CASSLRQPQLNYGYTF. For the CDR3, the DNA is TGTGCCAGCAGCTTGAGACAGCCTCAACTTAACTATGGCTACACCTTC.

J is TRBJ2-7 and V is TRBV6-1; the match to TRBD1 covers 7 bases. The germline CDR1 and CDR2 sequences are MNHNS and SASEGT. Unmatched junction bases numbered 3, after V lost 1 base and J lost 3 bases. The CDR3 runs to 14 residues. CDR3 sequence: CASSEGGTVYEQYF. In DNA form, the CDR3 reads TGTGCCAGCAGTGAAGGGGGGACAGTCTACGAGCAGTACTTC.

The chain combines TRBV7-2 with TRBJ1-1; possible D gene TRBD1, 6 bases. Trimming removed 0 bases at V and 4 bases at J, with 12 bases between. Germline CDR1 reads SGHTA; CDR2 reads FQGNSA. This CDR3 is 15 amino acids long. The CDR3 reads CASSLAPQGGTEAFF. In DNA, the CDR3 is TGTGCCAGCAGCTTAGCCCCCCAAGGGGGCACTGAAGCTTTCTTT.

This chain joins TRBV28 and TRBJ1-1; D ambiguous. The CDR3 covers 10 residues. Germline assignment: CDR1 MDHEN and CDR2 SYDVKM. The V gene lost 1 base and the J gene lost 6 bases, with 0 bases spanning the gap. In DNA form, the CDR3 reads TGTGCCAGCAGTTTATCTGAAGCTTTCTTT. It is translated as CASSLSEAFF.

The J gene is TRBJ1-4, the V gene TRBV27; 8 bases fit TRBD1. The CDR3 length is 16 residues. Germline CDR1 and CDR2: MNHEY and SMNVEV (reference sequence). V lost 4 bases to trimming and J lost 10 bases; unmatched junction nucleotides: 14. The CDR3 spells CASSSPTTGDGGKLFF. CDR3 sequence (DNA): TGTGCCAGCAGTTCCCCGACGACAGGGGATGGGGGAAAACTGTTTTTT.

The sample holds one count of this clone. V and J are TRBV6-1 and TRBJ2-7, with a weak D call TRBD2 (7 bases). Germline CDR1 reads MNHNS; CDR2 reads SASEGT. V shed 1 base and J shed 6 bases, with 16 bases lying between them. CDR3 length equals 15 residues. In DNA, the CDR3 is TGTGCCAGCAGTGAAGGGGGGGGCCGGGGCGCCGAGCAGTACTTC. Amino acid sequence: CASSEGGGRGAEQYF.

The DNA of the CDR3 is TGTGCCAGCAGACTCGTTCCTGCCTACGAGCAGTACTTC. Translated, it gives CASRLVPAYEQYF. The chain couples TRBV7-9 to TRBJ2-7; D unclear. Germline-derived CDR1 and CDR2 are SEHNR and FQNEAQ (reference sequence). V was cut by 6 bases and J by 2 bases, with 11 bases left in between. The CDR3 runs 13 residues.

This rearrangement joins TRBV29-1 to TRBJ1-1, with D tentatively TRBD1 (5 bases). Deletions cut 1 base from V and 8 bases from J, with 11 bases between. This CDR3 has 12 residues. Germline values: CDR1 SQVTM, CDR2 ANQGSEA. CDR3 coding DNA: TGCAGCGTTGAAGCACAGGCTGCGGAAGCTTTCTTT. Translation: CSVEAQAAEAFF. The full variable domain, in which reference TRBV29-1 and TRBJ1-1 provide the parts outside the CDR3, is SAVISQKPSRDICQRGTSLTIQCQVDSQVTMMFWYRQQPGQSLTLIATANQGSEATYESGFVIDKFPISRPNLTFSTLTVSNMSPEDSSIYLCSVEAQAAEAFFGQGTRLTVV.

This chain uses TRBV21-1 with TRBJ2-3; TRBD1, the table's D call, lacks a check against the DNA. TRBV21-1 is a pseudogene. This CDR3 comprises 17 residues. CDR3: CASSKAGQGVSTDTQYF. For the CDR3, the DNA is TGTGCCAGCAGCAAAGCCGGACAGGGGGTTAGCACAGATACGCAGTATTTT.

The chain couples TRBV18 to TRBJ1-5; no clear D. Germline lookup yields CDR1 KGHSH and CDR2 LQKENI. V was clipped by 3 bases and J by 2 bases, with 11 bases between them. This CDR3 has 15 amino acids. The CDR3, as DNA: TGTGCCAGCTCACCGGGAAGCGGCGGCAATCAGCCCCAGCATTTT. Residues: CASSPGSGGNQPQHF.

CDR3 coding DNA: TGTGCCTGGAGCCTCGGAATGCACACTGAAGCTTTCTTT. It yields the protein CAWSLGMHTEAFF. The chain combines TRBV30 with TRBJ1-1; D not certain. V lost 3 bases and J lost 3, with 11 bases in between. CDR3 length: 13 residues. The germline CDR1 and CDR2 sequences are GTSNPN and SVGIG (reference sequence).